This T cell receptor (beta chain) was captured in a study of T cell responses to AZD1222 COVID-19 vaccine. The table came from immunoSEQ multiplex PCR; TCRdb's copy has only in-frame clones and leaves some out. The table lists about 100,000 clones, less than 90% of them singletons. The V end lost 1 base, the J end lost 1 base, and 10 bases lay between the germline ends. The CDR3 length is 15 residues. The V gene's germline CDR1 is SGHNT and CDR2 YYREEE (reference sequence). The sequences come from peripheral blood, collected on day 0 of AZD1222 vaccination. The receptor's source is an adult in good health. V usage is TRBV5-4 and J usage is TRBJ2-3; D is undetermined. CDR3 protein: CASSLRVEGTDTQYF. CDR3 in DNA: TGTGCCAGCAGCTTGAGAGTTGAAGGCACAGATACGCAGTATTTT.